This T cell receptor beta chain is from a study of regulatory T cells in long-lasting Graves disease. Study-level findings and limits: Between persistent patients, roughly 2,600 public clonotypes were shared, exceeding the 900 to 1,000 shared between new patients. Among samples with persistent disease, TRBV28, TRBJ1-2 and TRBJ2-5 were favored. Patients whose Graves' disease persisted exhibited lower TCR diversity than those newly diagnosed.

Time point specified: persistent/refractory GD, antithyroid drugs over 5 years with positive TRAb. Researchers made the TCR library from RNA that was extracted from PBMCs. Nine milliliters of peripheral blood were taken and placed in EDTA tubes. Building the TCR beta libraries relied on iRepertoire HTBI primers, and CDR3 regions underwent Arm-PCR. Using its own MiXCR run on the multiplex PCR reads, TCRdb lists one record per CDR3 protein. The sample records fewer than 550,000 distinct CDR3 sequences, around a fifth being singletons. The CDR3 is made up of 14 amino acids. V lost 8 bases, J lost 5 bases, and 15 bases lay in between. From germline, CDR1 is SGHTA and CDR2 FQGTGA. In the case of this clonotype: Its antigen is not known.

Sequenced material: peripheral blood mononuclear cells (PBMCs), taken when the disease was refractory, from a patient treated with antithyroid drugs. The clonotype originates from a female donor with Graves disease. This chain joins TRBV7-3 and TRBJ2-2; tentatively, D is TRBD1 (7 bases). The CDR3 reads CASGSGGRTGELFF. The CDR3 DNA reads as TGTGCCAGCGGTTCAGGGGGGAGAACCGGGGAGCTGTTTTTT.